These 12 T cell receptor beta chains came from one sample sequenced in a study of blood T cell repertoires in COVID-19. Sequencing was performed with immunoSEQ multiplex PCR; in TCRdb, only in-frame clones are kept and a portion is missing. The data show about 200,000 clones, more than 80% seen once. The sample was PBMCs or T cells enriched from blood (not recorded which). These receptors all come from a woman younger than 30 who had recovered from COVID-19.

This clone has ten or more counts. The chain carries TRBV6-5 and TRBJ1-6, with unresolved D. The CDR3 extends over 14 amino acids. The V gene's germline CDR1 is MNHEY and CDR2 SVGAGI. Between the trimmed V and J ends, which lost 0 bases and 6 bases, there was a span of 6 bases. The CDR3 loop is CASSYSAGNSPLHF. CDR3 bases: TGTGCCAGCAGTTACTCTGCCGGTAATTCACCCCTCCACTTT.

The chain recombines TRBV19 with TRBJ1-2, with D perhaps matching TRBD1 (5 bases). CDR1 LNHDA and CDR2 SQIVND come from the germline V gene (reference sequence). V was shortened by 4 bases and J by 4 bases, with 13 bases between the two germline ends. CDR3 length: 14 amino acids. CDR3 sequence reads: CASSSGHTSYGYTF. CDR3 nucleotide sequence: TGTGCCAGTAGTAGCGGACACACTTCCTATGGCTACACCTTC.

The chain joins TRBV5-1 to TRBJ2-7, with TRBD1 matching 11 bases. The CDR3 contains 14 residues. From germline, CDR1 is SGHRS and CDR2 YFSETQ. V lost 4 bases to trimming and J lost 3 bases; unmatched junction nucleotides: 3. CDR3 amino acids: CASSGGQGVYEQYF. The CDR3 DNA reads as TGCGCCAGCAGCGGGGGACAGGGGGTCTACGAGCAGTACTTC. Drawing the rest from reference TRBV5-1 and TRBJ2-7, the complete variable domain is KAGVTQTPRYLIKTRGQQVTLSCSPISGHRSVSWYQQTPGQGLQFLFEYFSETQRNKGNFPGRFSGRQFSNSRSEMNVSTLELGDSALYLCASSGGQGVYEQYFGPGTRLTVT.

CDR3 protein: CAWSNKGLADNEQFF. The DNA of the CDR3 is TGTGCCTGGAGTAATAAGGGACTAGCGGATAATGAGCAGTTCTTC. The chain employs TRBV30 and TRBJ2-1, with 11 bases identical to TRBD2. V trimming: 2 bases; J trimming: 7 bases; junction bases outside the gene matches: 7. The CDR3 contains 15 residues. Germline V CDR1 and CDR2: GTSNPN, SVGIG (reference sequence).

This chain joins TRBV6-6 and TRBJ2-5; tentative D call: TRBD1 (6 bases). Trimming took off 4 bases at V and 1 base at J, with 10 bases between the two ends. The CDR3 runs 14 residues. CDR1 MNHNY and CDR2 SVGAGI come from the germline V gene (reference sequence). The CDR3 region is CASSLQGPQETQYF. The CDR3 region has the DNA TGTGCCAGCAGTTTACAGGGCCCCCAAGAGACCCAGTACTTC.

The rearrangement uses TRBV5-4 and TRBJ1-2, with 10 bases lining up with TRBD1. J lost 2 bases, V lost 3 bases, and 7 bases had no gene match. The CDR3 runs to 16 residues. Germline lookup yields CDR1 SGHNT and CDR2 YYREEE (reference sequence). The CDR3 protein is CASSSDRGLANYGYTF. The DNA for the CDR3 is TGTGCCAGCAGCTCGGACAGGGGGTTAGCGAACTATGGCTACACCTTC. Full variable domain (rest looked up from reference TRBV5-4 and TRBJ1-2): ETGVTQSPTHLIKTRGQQVTLRCSSQSGHNTVSWYQQALGQGPQFIFQYYREEENGRGNFPPRFSGLQFPNYSSELNVNALELDDSALYLCASSSDRGLANYGYTFGSGTRLTVV.

The J gene is TRBJ1-3, the V gene TRBV5-1; perhaps TRBD1 as D (6 bases). The CDR3 totals 16 residues. V was pared by 0 bases and J by 0 bases, with 10 bases between. Looked up from germline, CDR1 is SGHRS and CDR2 is YFSETQ. CDR3 sequence reads: CASSLASRGSGNTIYF. Written as DNA, the CDR3 is TGCGCCAGCAGCTTGGCGAGCAGGGGCTCTGGAAACACCATATATTTT.

The V call is TRBV28, the J call TRBJ1-1, with D perhaps TRBD1 (6 bases). Trimming took off 6 bases at V and 0 bases at J, with 17 bases between the two ends. CDR1 and CDR2 from the germline V gene are MDHEN and SYDVKM. This CDR3 contains 16 residues. The CDR3 region is CASSLTPGHMNTEAFF. CDR3 sequence (DNA): TGTGCCAGCAGCCTAACTCCGGGACACATGAACACTGAAGCTTTCTTT.

The V gene is TRBV11-2, the J gene TRBJ1-6, with 7 nucleotides matching TRBD1. The germline V gene has CDR1 SGHAT and CDR2 FQNNGV. There are 14 residues in the CDR3. J gave up 11 bases and V 1 base, and 5 bases lay outside the gene matches. CDR3 DNA sequence: TGTGCCAGCAGCTTAGGAGGCAGGGGGGCACCCCTCCACTTT. Translation: CASSLGGRGAPLHF.

This clone turned up a few times. This chain joins TRBV5-5 and TRBJ1-1; D remains ambiguous. Trimming stripped 4 bases from V and 11 bases from J, with 15 bases between. This CDR3 spans 12 amino acids. Germline lookup yields CDR1 SGHKS and CDR2 YYEKEE (reference sequence). In DNA, the CDR3 is TGTGCCAGCAGCGGTCTATCCCTGAAGGCTTTCTTT. Protein product: CASSGLSLKAFF.

This rearrangement joins TRBV27 to TRBJ1-2; D is uncertain. Trimming pared 0 bases from V and 2 bases from J, leaving 10 bases between. The V gene's germline CDR1 is MNHEY and CDR2 SMNVEV (reference sequence). The CDR3 length is 15 residues. This CDR3 reads CASSLSRRGNYGYTF. As DNA, the CDR3 is TGTGCCAGCAGTTTATCGAGGCGGGGAAACTATGGCTACACCTTC.

The count of this clone is one. The chain carries TRBV27 and TRBJ1-1, with D tentatively TRBD1 (5 bases). CDR3 size: 13 residues. V was pared by 5 bases and J by 3 bases, with 10 bases between. Germline-derived CDR1 and CDR2 are MNHEY and SMNVEV (reference sequence). This CDR3 is CASSRRGYTEAFF. Written as DNA, the CDR3 is TGTGCCAGCAGTCGAAGGGGATACACTGAAGCTTTCTTT.